Listed here are 17 T cell receptor beta chains from one sample, sequenced in a study of PD-L1 blockade in urothelial cancer. This table comes from immunoSEQ multiplex PCR, and its TCRdb copy is limited to in-frame clones, with some not included. There are 100,000 to 150,000 clones in the sample; more than 70% occur only once, and 2.4% lies in the top ten. The time point denotes: peripheral blood 6 weeks after treatment start. The source was PBMCs, collected around atezolizumab (anti-PD-L1) treatment. The receptor source for this set is a man between 45 and 60 years old with urothelial cancer.

The chain has TRBV19 and TRBJ1-5; D not resolved. This CDR3 contains 13 residues. Trimming pared 2 bases from V and 4 bases from J, leaving 6 bases between. Germline assignment: CDR1 LNHDA and CDR2 SQIVND (reference sequence). The chain's CDR3 is CASSIPGNQPQHF. Written as DNA, the CDR3 is TGTGCCAGTAGTATACCCGGGAATCAGCCCCAGCATTTT.

V gene TRBV30 combines with J gene TRBJ2-4; 8 nucleotides line up with TRBD2. The CDR3 loop spans 16 amino acids. Germline CDR1 and CDR2: GTSNPN and SVGIG (reference sequence). Losses at the gene ends were 5 bases for V and 0 bases for J; bases not matched to a gene: 9. Written as DNA, the CDR3 is TGTGCCTGGGGGCGGCTAGCGGGCTTAGCCAAAAACATTCAGTACTTC. This encodes CAWGRLAGLAKNIQYF.

This chain uses TRBV4-1 with TRBJ1-2, with TRBD1 matching 7 bases. V trimming: 4 bases; J trimming: 3 bases; junction bases outside the gene matches: 8. Germline lookup yields CDR1 MGHRA and CDR2 YSYEKL. This CDR3 contains 15 residues. Written as DNA, the CDR3 is TGCGCCAGCAGCCCTTGGCTTACAGGGGACTATGGCTACACCTTC. It is translated as CASSPWLTGDYGYTF.

This chain connects TRBV7-9 to TRBJ2-6; TRBD2 is a possible D gene (6 bases). Germline V gene sequence: CDR1 SEHNR, CDR2 FQNEAQ (reference sequence). The CDR3 is made up of 17 amino acids. V lost 5 bases and J 4 bases, leaving 18 bases between the germline ends. DNA of the CDR3: TGTGCCAGCAGCCCGGGGAAGCAGGGACTCGGGGCCAACGTCCTGACTTTC. Its protein is CASSPGKQGLGANVLTF.

The rearrangement joins TRBV4-1 to TRBJ1-1; 7 bases agree with TRBD1. Germline V gives CDR1 MGHRA, CDR2 YSYEKL. Trimming removed 4 bases from V and 0 bases from J; junction bases left unmatched: 8. The CDR3 is 16 residues long. The CDR3 is CASSRPRDSLNTEAFF. The CDR3 nucleotides read TGCGCCAGCAGCCGCCCCAGGGACAGCTTGAACACTGAAGCTTTCTTT.

The chain is built from TRBV2 and TRBJ2-1; 8 nucleotides agree with TRBD2. The V and J ends lost 4 bases and 1 base, in that order; junction bases with no gene match: 6. Germline CDR1 SNHLY, CDR2 FYNNEI. This CDR3 region has 16 residues. The CDR3 loop reads CASSAGGGRSYNEQFF. CDR3 nucleotides: TGTGCCAGCAGTGCCGGGGGGGGGCGATCCTACAATGAGCAGTTCTTC.

The chain employs TRBV5-4 and TRBJ2-5; perhaps TRBD2 as D (6 bases). V shed 6 bases and J shed 3 bases, with 15 bases lying between them. The germline V gene encodes CDR1 SGHNT and CDR2 YYREEE (reference sequence). This CDR3 region has 14 residues. This CDR3 is CASTLMDYKETQYF. CDR3 in DNA: TGTGCCAGCACCCTCATGGACTACAAAGAGACCCAGTACTTC.

The genes are TRBV10-1 and TRBJ2-1; no firm D call. This CDR3 comprises 13 residues. With 10 bases removed from V and 2 bases from J, the gap between germline ends came to 12 bases. Germline CDR1 WNHNN, CDR2 SYGVQD (reference sequence). The CDR3 loop is CAILGQTYNEQFF. Written as DNA, the CDR3 is TGCGCCATCCTGGGCCAGACCTACAATGAGCAGTTCTTC.

V is TRBV27 and J is TRBJ2-1; 10 bases are shared with TRBD2. This CDR3 region has 15 residues. Unmatched junction bases numbered 1, after V lost 5 bases and J lost 0 bases. Looked up from germline, CDR1 is MNHEY and CDR2 is SMNVEV (reference sequence). The CDR3 DNA follows: TGTGCCAGCAGTGCTAGCGGGGGCTCCTACAATGAGCAGTTCTTC. As protein: CASSASGGSYNEQFF.

The rearrangement links TRBV6-1 to TRBJ1-2; D gene uncertain. The CDR3 length is 13 residues. V gave up 9 bases and J gave up 1 base, with 12 bases separating them. Germline-derived CDR1 and CDR2 are MNHNS and SASEGT. DNA of the CDR3: TGTGCCAGTGTTGCGGGTTTTAACTATGGCTACACCTTC. Translation gives CASVAGFNYGYTF.

The chain employs TRBV30 and TRBJ2-3; 8 bases fit TRBD1. The CDR3 has 14 residues. The germline gives CDR1 GTSNPN, CDR2 SVGIG (reference sequence). The junction had 7 bases not matched to a gene; V was cut back by 6 bases and J by 2 bases. In DNA, the CDR3 is TGTGCCTGTAACAGGGGGTTAATCACAGATACGCAGTATTTT. As protein: CACNRGLITDTQYF.

This chain uses TRBV4-1 with TRBJ2-1, with a tentative D call TRBD2 (6 bases). From germline, CDR1 is MGHRA and CDR2 YSYEKL. V lost 3 bases, J lost 4 bases, and 10 bases lay in between. This CDR3 region has 14 residues. CDR3 nucleotides: TGCGCCAGCAGCCACGATAGCGGTTACAATGAGCAGTTCTTC. As protein: CASSHDSGYNEQFF.

This CDR3 is CASSHKATSGTQGIYEQYF. The CDR3 nucleotides read TGCGCCAGCAGCCACAAGGCGACTAGCGGGACCCAAGGAATCTACGAGCAGTACTTC. The V gene is TRBV5-1, the J gene TRBJ2-7, with 11 bases fitting TRBD2. CDR1 is SGHRS, CDR2 YFSETQ, per germline. This CDR3 has 19 amino acids. Losses at the gene ends were 4 bases for V and 3 bases for J; bases not matched to a gene: 18.

The CDR3 reads CASSEAAGTTKNIQYF. CDR3 DNA: TGTGCCAGCAGTGAAGCTGCGGGGACTACCAAAAACATTCAGTACTTC. The chain is built from TRBV2 and TRBJ2-4; 7 bases map to TRBD2. The CDR3 sequence is 16 residues long. After removal of 0 bases from V and 2 bases from J, the junction contained 4 bases not matched to a gene. Germline CDR1 is SNHLY and CDR2 is FYNNEI. The whole variable domain, filled in from reference TRBV2 and TRBJ2-4, reads EPEVTQTPSHQVTQMGQEVILRCVPISNHLYFYWYRQILGQKVEFLVSFYNNEISEKSEIFDDQFSVERPDGSNFTLKIRSTKLEDSAMYFCASSEAAGTTKNIQYFGAGTRLSVL.

The chain uses TRBV28 and TRBJ2-1, with unresolved D. The germline gives CDR1 MDHEN, CDR2 SYDVKM. V was cut by 6 bases and J by 3 bases, with 9 bases left in between. The CDR3 has 13 amino acids. CDR3 coding DNA: TGTGCCAGCAGCCCGTATCGCTACAATGAGCAGTTCTTC. Translating it yields CASSPYRYNEQFF.

The chain uses TRBV6-1 and TRBJ2-7; a weak D match, TRBD1 (5 bases). V lost 7 bases and J 12 bases, leaving 25 bases between the germline ends. This CDR3 has 14 residues. CDR1 and CDR2 from the germline V gene are MNHNS and SASEGT. The CDR3 sequence: CASTESPRDSLLYF. The CDR3 DNA sequence: TGTGCCAGCACCGAAAGTCCCCGTGACAGTCTCCTGTACTTC.

V is TRBV28 and J is TRBJ2-5; 13 nucleotides align to TRBD2. CDR3 length: 17 residues. With V trimmed by 6 bases and J by 5 bases, 12 bases remained unmatched. Per the germline V gene, CDR1 is MDHEN and CDR2 is SYDVKM. CDR3 in DNA: TGTGCCAGCAGCACCCCGAGGGGACTAGCGGGAATGGAGACCCAGTACTTC. This gives the protein CASSTPRGLAGMETQYF.